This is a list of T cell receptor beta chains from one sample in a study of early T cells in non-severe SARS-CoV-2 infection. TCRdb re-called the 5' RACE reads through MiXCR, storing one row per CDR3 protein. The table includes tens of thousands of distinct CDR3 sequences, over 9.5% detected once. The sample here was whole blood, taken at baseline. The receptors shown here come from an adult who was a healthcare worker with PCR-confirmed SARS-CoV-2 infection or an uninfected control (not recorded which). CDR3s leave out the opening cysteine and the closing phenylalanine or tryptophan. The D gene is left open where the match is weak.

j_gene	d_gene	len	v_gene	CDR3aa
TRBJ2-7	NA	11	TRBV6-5	ASSIGHTYEQY
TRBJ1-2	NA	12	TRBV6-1	ASKGQPKDYGYT
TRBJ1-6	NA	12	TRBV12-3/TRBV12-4	ASSWGRGNSPLH
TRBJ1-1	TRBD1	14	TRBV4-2	ASSPPGQRTNTEAF
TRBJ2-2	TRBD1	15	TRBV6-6	ASSLQAGQGEAGELF
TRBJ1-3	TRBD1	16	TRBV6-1	ASSGWTEDRDSGNTIY
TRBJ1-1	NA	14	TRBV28	ASSSAGLTMNTEAF
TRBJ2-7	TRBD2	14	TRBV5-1	ASSPTPSGSSYEQY
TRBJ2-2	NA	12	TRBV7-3	ASSATVNTGELF
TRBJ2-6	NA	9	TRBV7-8	ASSGTNVLT
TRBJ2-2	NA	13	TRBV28	ASSFQDVNTGELF
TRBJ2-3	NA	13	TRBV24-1	ATSEPGTKTDTQY
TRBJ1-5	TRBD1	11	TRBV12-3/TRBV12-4	ASSQGAGQPQH
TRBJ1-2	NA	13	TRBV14	ASSLTGSGHYGYT
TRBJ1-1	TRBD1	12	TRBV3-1	ASSQRDRVPEAF
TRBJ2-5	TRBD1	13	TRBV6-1	ASSPRDRAVGTQY
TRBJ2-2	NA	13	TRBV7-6	ASSSQVPGTGELF
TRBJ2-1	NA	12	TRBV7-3	ASSLTGAENEQF
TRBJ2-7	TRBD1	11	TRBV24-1	ATSKTGADEQY
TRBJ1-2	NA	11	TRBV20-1	SARDSGSYGYT
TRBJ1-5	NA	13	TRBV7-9	ASTSTLLGNQPQH
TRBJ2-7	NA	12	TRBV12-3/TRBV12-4	ASSVGLTPSEQY
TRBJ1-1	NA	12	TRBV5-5	ASSLVTGLTEAF
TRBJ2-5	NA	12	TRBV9	ASSVVGIGETQY
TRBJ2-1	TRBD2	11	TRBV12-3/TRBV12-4	ASRGSSYNEQF
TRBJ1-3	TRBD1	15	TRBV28	ASSTELGQPSGNTIY
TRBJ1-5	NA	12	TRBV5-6	VSSQGTVDQPQH
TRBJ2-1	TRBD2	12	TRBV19	ASRETSGSNEQF
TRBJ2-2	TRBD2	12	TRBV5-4	ASSKAGVAGELF
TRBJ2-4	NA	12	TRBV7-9	ASSLSGDKNIQY
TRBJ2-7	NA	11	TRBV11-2	ASSFLVPYEQY
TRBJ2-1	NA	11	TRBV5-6	VSSYWRSNEQF
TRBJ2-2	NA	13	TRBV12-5	ASAPPTRSTGELF
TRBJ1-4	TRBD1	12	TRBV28	ASSLYGGGEKLF
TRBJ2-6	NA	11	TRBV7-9	AAEGPGANVLT
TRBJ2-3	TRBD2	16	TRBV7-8	ASSLSSTSGAYTDTQY
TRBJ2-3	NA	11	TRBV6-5	ASSYSGGDTQY
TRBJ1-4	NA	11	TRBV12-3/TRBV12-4	ASSLAGTEKLF
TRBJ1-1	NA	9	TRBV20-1	SGLRNTEAF
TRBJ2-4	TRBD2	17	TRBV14	ASSQAGLAGGPVKNIQY
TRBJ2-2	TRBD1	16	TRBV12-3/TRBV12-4	ASSFGAAGTGGIGELF
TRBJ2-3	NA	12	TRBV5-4	ASSMGSSTDTQY
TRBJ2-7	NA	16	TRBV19	ASSIKANSGPLAYEQY
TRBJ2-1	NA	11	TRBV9	ASSPQTDNEQF
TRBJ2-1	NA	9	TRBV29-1	SVGQYNEQF
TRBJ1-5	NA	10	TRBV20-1	LRDRPGGPQH
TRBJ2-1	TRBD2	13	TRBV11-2	ASSSGLAEYNEQF
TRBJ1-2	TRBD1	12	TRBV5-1	ASSGMTGGYGYT